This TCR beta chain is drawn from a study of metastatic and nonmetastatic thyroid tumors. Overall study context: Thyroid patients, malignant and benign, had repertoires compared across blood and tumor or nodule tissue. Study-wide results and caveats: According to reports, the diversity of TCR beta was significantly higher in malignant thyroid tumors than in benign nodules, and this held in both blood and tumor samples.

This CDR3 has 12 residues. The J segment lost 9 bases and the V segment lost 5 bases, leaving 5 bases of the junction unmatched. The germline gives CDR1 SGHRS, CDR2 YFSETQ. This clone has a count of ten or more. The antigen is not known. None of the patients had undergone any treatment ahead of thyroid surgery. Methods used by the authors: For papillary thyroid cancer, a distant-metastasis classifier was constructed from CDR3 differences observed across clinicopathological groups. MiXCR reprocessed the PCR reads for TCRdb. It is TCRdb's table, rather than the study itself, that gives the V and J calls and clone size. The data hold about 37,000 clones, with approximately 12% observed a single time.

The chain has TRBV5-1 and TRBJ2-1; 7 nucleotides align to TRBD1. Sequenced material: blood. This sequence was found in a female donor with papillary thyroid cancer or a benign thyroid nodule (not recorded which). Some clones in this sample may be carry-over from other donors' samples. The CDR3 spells CASSLTGPEQFF. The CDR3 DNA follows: TGCGCCAGCAGTTTGACAGGGCCTGAGCAGTTCTTC.